A selection of T cell receptor beta chains follows, all from one sample in a study of high-grade serous ovarian cancer treatment subgroups. Sequencing was performed with immunoSEQ multiplex PCR; in TCRdb, only in-frame clones are kept and a portion is missing. The profile covers fewer than 20,000 clones, with about 68% appearing a single time and approximately 6% taken by the ten largest. The source material was tumor tissue. The source is a human donor with high-grade serous ovarian cancer. Each CDR3 is given with its conserved first and last residue. A D gene is named only where the DNA matches it firmly. The size of a clone is reported for some rows only, either as once, few or many, or as a class for expanded clones.

J: TRBJ2-2; size: once; D: .; V: TRBV19; CDR3: CASTPVVALNTGELFF; DNA: TGTGCCAGTACCCCAGTCGTCGCCCTAAACACCGGGGAGCTGTTTTTT
J: TRBJ2-7; size: .; D: .; V: TRBV7-9; CDR3: CASSSSGTPYEQYF; DNA: TGTGCCAGCAGCTCCTCCGGGACCCCCTACGAGCAGTACTTC
J: TRBJ1-1; size: .; D: .; V: TRBV28; CDR3: CASIPGQNTEAFF; DNA: TGTGCCAGCATCCCGGGACAGAACACTGAAGCTTTCTTT
J: TRBJ2-2; size: once; D: .; V: TRBV21-1; CDR3: CANVRAQGTNLNTGELFF; DNA: TGTGCCAACGTAAGGGCCCAAGGGACAAACTTAAACACCGGGGAGCTGTTTTTT
J: TRBJ1-5; size: .; D: .; V: TRBV5-1; CDR3: CASSLGQNQPQHF; DNA: TGCGCCAGCAGCTTGGGCCAAAATCAGCCCCAGCATTTT
J: TRBJ1-2; size: .; D: .; V: TRBV7-3; CDR3: CASSADSGVEGYTF; DNA: TGTGCCAGCAGCGCGGACTCAGGGGTTGAGGGCTACACCTTC
J: TRBJ2-3; size: once; D: .; V: TRBV9; CDR3: CASSVTPSGGTDTQYF; DNA: TGTGCCAGCAGCGTTACGCCGAGTGGGGGCACAGATACGCAGTATTTT
J: TRBJ2-3; size: .; D: .; V: TRBV10-3; CDR3: CASRKSDTQYF; DNA: TGTGCCTCGCGCAAGTCAGATACGCAGTATTTT
J: TRBJ1-2; size: few; D: .; V: TRBV5-1; CDR3: CASRSDGNNYGYTF; DNA: TGCGCCAGCAGATCCGACGGAAATAACTATGGCTACACCTTC
J: TRBJ2-7; size: .; D: .; V: TRBV30; CDR3: CAWTSMTAISYEQYF; DNA: TGTGCCTGGACCTCAATGACAGCGATATCCTACGAGCAGTACTTC
J: TRBJ1-1; size: .; D: .; V: TRBV6-5; CDR3: CASSYSSSGGNTEAFF; DNA: TGTGCCAGCAGTTACTCTAGTTCTGGGGGGAACACTGAAGCTTTCTTT
J: TRBJ2-7; size: few; D: TRBD1; V: TRBV19; CDR3: CASSLGGRDGSSYEQYF; DNA: TGTGCCAGTAGCTTAGGGGGCCGGGACGGAAGCTCCTACGAGCAGTACTTC
J: TRBJ1-2; size: .; D: .; V: TRBV5-5; CDR3: CASSLSQGRTIYGYTF; DNA: TGTGCCAGCAGCCTCTCGCAGGGGCGAACGATCTATGGCTACACCTTC
J: TRBJ1-3; size: few; D: TRBD1; V: TRBV7-9; CDR3: CASSLTGSGNTIYF; DNA: TGTGCCAGCAGCCTGACAGGGTCTGGAAACACCATATATTTT
J: TRBJ1-2; size: large; D: .; V: TRBV15; CDR3: CATSRDAGAAHGYTF; DNA: TGTGCCACCAGCAGAGATGCGGGGGCAGCCCATGGCTACACCTTC
J: TRBJ1-3; size: .; D: .; V: TRBV30; CDR3: CAWSVRQGHTIYF; DNA: TGTGCCTGGAGTGTACGGCAGGGGCACACCATATATTTT
J: TRBJ1-2; size: .; D: TRBD1; V: TRBV30; CDR3: CACPYTGGYGYTF; DNA: TGTGCCTGTCCCTACACAGGGGGTTATGGCTACACCTTC
J: TRBJ2-5; size: once; D: TRBD1; V: TRBV19; CDR3: CASSTQTGWETQYF; DNA: TGTGCCAGTAGTACCCAGACAGGGTGGGAGACCCAGTACTTC
J: TRBJ2-7; size: .; D: .; V: TRBV6-1; CDR3: CASSDPGAAWGEQYF; DNA: TGTGCCAGCAGTGATCCAGGGGCCGCCTGGGGGGAGCAGTACTTC
J: TRBJ2-3; size: .; D: TRBD2; V: TRBV7-2; CDR3: CASSPPQGGRAGHTQYF; DNA: TGTGCCAGCAGCCCCCCCCAGGGCGGGAGGGCCGGGCATACGCAGTATTTT
J: TRBJ1-1; size: few; D: TRBD1; V: TRBV5-1; CDR3: CASSFGTGRTEAFF; DNA: TGCGCCAGCAGCTTCGGGACAGGGAGAACTGAAGCTTTCTTT
J: TRBJ2-1; size: few; D: TRBD2; V: TRBV29-1; CDR3: CSVDWTSGSYNEQFF; DNA: TGCAGCGTTGACTGGACTAGCGGGTCTTACAATGAGCAGTTCTTC
J: TRBJ1-1; size: .; D: .; V: TRBV7-2; CDR3: CASTDRAFEAFF; DNA: TGTGCCAGCACTGACAGAGCCTTTGAAGCTTTCTTT
J: TRBJ2-3; size: once; D: .; V: TRBV5-1; CDR3: CASSLAGPGRADTQYF; DNA: TGCGCCAGCAGCTTGGCCGGTCCTGGTCGGGCAGATACGCAGTATTTT
J: TRBJ1-5; size: .; D: .; V: TRBV7-2; CDR3: CASSSKGLANQPQHF; DNA: TGTGCCAGCAGCTCGAAGGGACTCGCCAATCAGCCCCAGCATTTT
J: TRBJ1-1; size: .; D: .; V: TRBV13; CDR3: CASSTLNTEAFF; DNA: TGTGCCAGCAGCACACTTAACACTGAAGCTTTCTTT
J: TRBJ2-5; size: .; D: .; V: TRBV7-9; CDR3: CASSLYRERETQYF; DNA: TGTGCCAGCAGCTTATACAGGGAGAGGGAGACCCAGTACTTC
J: TRBJ2-3; size: once; D: .; V: TRBV30; CDR3: CAWSGPTDTDTQYF; DNA: TGTGCCTGGAGTGGCCCTACAGACACAGATACGCAGTATTTT
J: TRBJ2-1; size: .; D: .; V: TRBV2; CDR3: CASSERGGNNEQFF; DNA: TGTGCCAGCAGTGAGAGGGGGGGTAACAATGAGCAGTTCTTC
J: TRBJ2-3; size: .; D: .; V: TRBV5-1; CDR3: CASSQGQGGNTQYF; DNA: TGCGCCAGCAGCCAGGGGCAGGGGGGGAATACGCAGTATTTT
J: TRBJ2-5; size: .; D: .; V: TRBV5-1; CDR3: CASSFGVQETQYF; DNA: TGCGCCAGCAGCTTCGGGGTACAAGAGACCCAGTACTTC
J: TRBJ2-2; size: once; D: .; V: TRBV7-8; CDR3: CASSLVGGLFF; DNA: TGTGCCAGCAGCTTAGTCGGGGGGCTGTTTTTT
J: TRBJ1-4; size: .; D: TRBD1; V: TRBV7-2; CDR3: CASSTRTGEKLFF; DNA: TGTGCCAGCAGCACCCGGACAGGGGAAAAACTGTTTTTT
J: TRBJ1-3; size: .; D: .; V: TRBV5-1; CDR3: CASRKGQNSGNTIYF; DNA: TGCGCCAGCAGGAAAGGACAGAACTCTGGAAACACCATATATTTT
J: TRBJ1-4; size: .; D: .; V: TRBV14; CDR3: CASSQEPGGRGGQKLFF; DNA: TGTGCCAGCAGCCAAGAACCGGGGGGGCGAGGAGGTCAAAAACTGTTTTTT
J: TRBJ1-1; size: few; D: TRBD1; V: TRBV14; CDR3: CASSARQGFTEAFF; DNA: TGTGCCAGCAGCGCCCGACAGGGATTCACTGAAGCTTTCTTT
J: TRBJ2-7; size: .; D: .; V: TRBV7-9; CDR3: CASSLNSYEQYF; DNA: TGTGCCAGCAGCTTAAACTCCTACGAGCAGTACTTC
J: TRBJ1-2; size: once; D: .; V: TRBV2; CDR3: CASSVQTDFYGYTF; DNA: TGTGCCAGCAGTGTCCAGACAGACTTCTATGGCTACACCTTC
J: TRBJ2-1; size: .; D: TRBD2; V: TRBV7-2; CDR3: CASSPLAGSYNEQFF; DNA: TGTGCCAGCAGCCCCCTAGCGGGTTCCTACAATGAGCAGTTCTTC
J: TRBJ1-1; size: .; D: .; V: TRBV7-9; CDR3: CASSPIKLMNTEAFF; DNA: TGTGCCAGCAGCCCAATTAAACTGATGAACACTGAAGCTTTCTTT
J: TRBJ2-1; size: .; D: .; V: TRBV28; CDR3: CASTRYNEQFF; DNA: TGTGCCAGCACCCGGTACAATGAGCAGTTCTTC
J: TRBJ1-4; size: .; D: .; V: TRBV18; CDR3: CASSPGINEKLFF; DNA: TGTGCCAGCTCACCGGGGATTAATGAAAAACTGTTTTTT
J: TRBJ2-1; size: .; D: TRBD1; V: TRBV9; CDR3: CASSVSRGSYNEQFF; DNA: TGTGCCAGCAGCGTCTCCAGGGGGTCCTACAATGAGCAGTTCTTC
J: TRBJ1-2; size: medium-sized; D: TRBD1; V: TRBV27; CDR3: CASSSWWPQGNYGYTF; DNA: TGTGCCAGCAGTTCCTGGTGGCCACAGGGGAACTATGGCTACACCTTC
J: TRBJ1-4; size: .; D: .; V: TRBV27; CDR3: CASSPEEREKLFF; DNA: TGTGCCAGCAGCCCCGAGGAGAGAGAAAAACTGTTTTTT
J: TRBJ1-1; size: .; D: .; V: TRBV11-2; CDR3: CASSRGNTEAFF; DNA: TGTGCCAGCAGCCGGGGGAACACTGAAGCTTTCTTT
J: TRBJ2-2; size: .; D: TRBD2; V: TRBV6-6; CDR3: CASSTSGRNTGELFF; DNA: TGTGCCAGCAGTACTAGCGGGAGAAACACCGGGGAGCTGTTTTTT
J: TRBJ2-3; size: .; D: TRBD2; V: TRBV27; CDR3: CASGPGTSGRRKYF; DNA: TGTGCCAGCGGCCCCGGGACTAGCGGGAGGCGAAAGTATTTT
J: TRBJ2-3; size: .; D: TRBD1; V: TRBV15; CDR3: CATSRGRGTGADTQYF; DNA: TGTGCCACCAGCAGAGGACGTGGGACAGGGGCAGATACGCAGTATTTT
J: TRBJ1-5; size: .; D: TRBD1; V: TRBV30; CDR3: CAWSAGQGHQPQHF; DNA: TGTGCCTGGAGTGCTGGACAGGGACATCAGCCCCAGCATTTT
J: TRBJ2-1; size: medium-sized; D: TRBD1; V: TRBV28; CDR3: CASRSGGSYNEQFF; DNA: TGTGCCAGCAGGTCAGGGGGCAGCTACAATGAGCAGTTCTTC
J: TRBJ2-1; size: .; D: TRBD2; V: TRBV7-2; CDR3: CASSQGLAVSTQFF; DNA: TGTGCCAGCAGCCAGGGACTAGCGGTGTCGACGCAGTTCTTC
J: TRBJ2-7; size: few; D: TRBD2; V: TRBV4-3; CDR3: CASSQDQRGYYEQYF; DNA: TGCGCCAGCAGCCAAGACCAGCGGGGATACTACGAGCAGTACTTC
J: TRBJ2-1; size: .; D: .; V: TRBV21-1; CDR3: CASSNPKVFVEREIYNEQFF; DNA: TGTGCCAGCAGCAACCCCAAAGTATTCGTCGAGCGGGAGATCTACAATGAGCAGTTCTTC
J: TRBJ2-1; size: once; D: .; V: TRBV9; CDR3: CASSVRGLLYNEQFF; DNA: TGTGCCAGCAGCGTCCGGGGACTTCTATACAATGAGCAGTTCTTC
J: TRBJ1-4; size: .; D: .; V: TRBV2; CDR3: CASSEAGYLATNEKLFF; DNA: TGTGCCAGCAGTGAAGCTGGCTACCTTGCAACTAATGAAAAACTGTTTTTT
J: TRBJ2-7; size: .; D: TRBD2; V: TRBV7-9; CDR3: CASSLIVAGGNYEQYF; DNA: TGTGCCAGCAGCTTAATAGTAGCGGGAGGCAACTACGAGCAGTACTTC
J: TRBJ1-5; size: .; D: TRBD1; V: TRBV7-9; CDR3: CASSLALQGTGGSQPQHF; DNA: TGTGCCAGCAGCTTAGCGCTACAAGGGACAGGGGGCTCTCAGCCCCAGCATTTT
J: TRBJ1-1; size: .; D: TRBD1; V: TRBV7-3; CDR3: CASSSQGAWTEAFF; DNA: TGTGCCAGCAGCTCACAGGGGGCATGGACTGAAGCTTTCTTT
J: TRBJ2-1; size: .; D: .; V: TRBV5-1; CDR3: CASSLARGFYNEQFF; DNA: TGCGCCAGCAGCTTGGCTCGGGGCTTCTACAATGAGCAGTTCTTC